This T cell receptor (beta chain) was recorded in a study of T cell changes during pregnancy in multiple sclerosis. Clones were read by immunoSEQ multiplex PCR, and TCRdb kept only the in-frame ones, dropping some. The sample includes about 40,000 clones, about 93% of them seen just once. V was pared by 4 bases and J by 2 bases, with 6 bases of the junction left unmatched. This CDR3 has 17 residues. The germline V gene has CDR1 SGHDT and CDR2 YYEEEE. This sequence joins TRBV5-6 and TRBJ2-1; 13 nucleotides line up with TRBD2. Here the sequenced sample was CD4+ T cells from peripheral blood mononuclear cells, taken in the third trimester of pregnancy. This receptor was identified in a female donor with multiple sclerosis, enrolled in a pregnancy study. CDR3 protein: CASSPLGLAGTYNEQFF. Written as DNA, the CDR3 is TGTGCCAGCAGCCCGTTGGGACTAGCGGGAACCTACAATGAGCAGTTCTTC.